This passage covers 30 T cell receptor beta chains from one sample sequenced in a study of cytomegalovirus exposure and HLA in healthy donors (TCRdb year 2017). The library was generated by the immunoSEQ multiplex PCR assay. For the multiplex PCR, a mixture combining 60 forward primers for TCR Vbeta segments and 13 reverse primers for TCR Jbeta segments was used. TCRdb took over this immuneACCESS table, retaining in-frame rearrangements with V and J assigned. Such tables are incomplete; in checked studies, under half of the missing clones stem from an unresolved V gene, and the remainder is unexplained. This sample's listing comprises 150,000 to 200,000 clones. 1% to 1.5% of the sample comes from the top ten. Sequencing was carried out using PBMCs. The origin of the receptors is a woman aged 60 to 75 in good health and CMV-seronegative.

The rearrangement links TRBV9 to TRBJ2-5; D perhaps matches TRBD2 (6 bases). Germline loops: CDR1 SGDLS, CDR2 YYNGEE. V shed 2 bases and J shed 5 bases, with 16 bases lying between them. This CDR3 spans 15 amino acids. CDR3 nucleotide sequence: TGTGCCAGCAGCGTTTCGGCTACTAGCAGCGAGACCCAGTACTTC. It yields the protein CASSVSATSSETQYF.

The V and J genes are TRBV18 and TRBJ1-2, with TRBD1 matching over 8 bases. The V segment lost 3 bases and the J segment 5 bases; nucleotides outside the gene matches: 8. The CDR3 is 15 residues long. Germline loops: CDR1 KGHSH, CDR2 LQKENI. CDR3 amino acids: CASSPDRAQRYGYTF. CDR3 in DNA: TGTGCCAGCTCACCGGACAGGGCCCAGAGGTATGGCTACACCTTC.

The CDR3 loop is CASSKTGTELDTEAFF. In nucleotides, the CDR3 is TGTGCCAGCAGTAAAACCGGGACAGAGCTGGACACTGAAGCTTTCTTT. The chain couples TRBV6-4 to TRBJ1-1; 7 nucleotides align to TRBD1. Per germline, CDR1 MRHNA and CDR2 SNTAGT. Trimming took 5 bases from V and 3 from J; bases not matched to a gene: 12. This CDR3 comprises 16 residues.

The V gene is TRBV30, the J gene TRBJ1-1; 9 nucleotides line up with TRBD1. V lost 3 bases, J lost 4 bases, and 3 bases stayed unmatched. The germline gives CDR1 GTSNPN, CDR2 SVGIG (reference sequence). The length of the CDR3 is 13 residues. CDR3 nucleotide sequence: TGTGCCTGGAGCAGACAGGGGGGCACTGAAGCTTTCTTT. Translation: CAWSRQGGTEAFF.

V gene TRBV10-3 combines with J gene TRBJ2-7; 11 bases align to TRBD2. From germline, CDR1 is ENHRY and CDR2 SYGVKD. The V gene end was trimmed by 4 bases and the J gene end by 1 base; junction bases not matched to a gene: 6. CDR3 length: 16 amino acids. The CDR3 reads CAISGPSGGTSYEQYF. Here the CDR3 DNA reads TGTGCCATCAGTGGGCCTAGCGGGGGGACGTCCTACGAGCAGTACTTC.

The gene calls are TRBV5-1 and TRBJ1-2; D is uncertain. The CDR3 has 13 residues. Germline-derived CDR1 and CDR2 are SGHRS and YFSETQ. Trimming stripped 2 bases from V and 4 bases from J, with 9 bases between. CDR3 protein: CASSLIDTYGYTF. DNA for the CDR3: TGCGCCAGCAGCTTAATCGACACCTATGGCTACACCTTC.

V gene TRBV11-2 combines with J gene TRBJ2-1, with 11 bases fitting TRBD2. This CDR3 has 17 residues. Germline values: CDR1 SGHAT, CDR2 FQNNGV. Unmatched junction bases numbered 7, after V lost 1 base and J lost 5 bases. The CDR3 here is CASSLGTSGSEDNEQFF. In DNA, the CDR3 is TGTGCCAGCAGCTTAGGTACTAGCGGGAGTGAAGACAATGAGCAGTTCTTC.

This chain joins TRBV18 and TRBJ2-3; a possible D gene is TRBD2 (5 bases). V was trimmed by 5 bases and J by 0 bases, leaving 15 bases between them. The CDR3 has 16 amino acids. Germline V gene sequence: CDR1 KGHSH, CDR2 LQKENI. CDR3 residues: CASSESSSSSTDTQYF. Here the CDR3 DNA reads TGTGCCAGCTCAGAATCTAGCAGTTCTAGCACAGATACGCAGTATTTT.

This chain connects TRBV5-1 to TRBJ1-2, with D possibly TRBD1 on 6 matching bases. V gave up 1 base and J gave up 6 bases, with 13 bases separating them. CDR1 is SGHRS, CDR2 YFSETQ, per germline. The CDR3 runs 14 residues. DNA of the CDR3: TGCGCCAGCAGCTTGTTGACAGGTGGCGATGGCTACACCTTC. Amino acids: CASSLLTGGDGYTF.

V is TRBV4-2 and J is TRBJ2-2; maybe TRBD2 (5 bases). The CDR3 is 15 amino acids. Germline values: CDR1 LGHNA, CDR2 YNFKEQ. V lost 0 bases and J lost 7, with 12 bases in between. CDR3 protein: CASSQDERSYGELFF. The CDR3 nucleotides are TGTGCCAGCAGCCAAGATGAGCGGAGCTACGGGGAGCTGTTTTTT.

The rearrangement joins TRBV29-1 to TRBJ1-1; the D gene is possibly TRBD1 (6 bases). From germline, CDR1 is SQVTM and CDR2 ANQGSEA. This CDR3 is 10 amino acids long. Trimming took 3 bases from V and 11 from J, leaving 10 bases between them. CDR3: CSVDRGDAFF. The CDR3 bases are TGCAGCGTTGACAGGGGAGACGCTTTCTTT.

The rearrangement uses TRBV7-3 and TRBJ2-1; D might be TRBD1 (6 bases). Germline lookup yields CDR1 SGHTA and CDR2 FQGTGA. The CDR3 extends over 13 amino acids. Trimming cost V 4 bases and J 9 bases, with 13 bases left between them. CDR3 nucleotides: TGTGCCAGCAGCTCCAACAGGGAAAGTGAGCAGTTCTTC. This sequence encodes CASSSNRESEQFF.

The chain has TRBV6-5 and TRBJ2-2, with D possibly matching TRBD2 (7 bases). Trimming cost V 1 base and J 5 bases, with 14 bases left between them. This CDR3 spans 16 amino acids. Germline CDR1 and CDR2: MNHEY and SVGAGI. The CDR3 here is CASSYLSGGATGELFF. For the CDR3, the DNA is TGTGCCAGCAGTTACTTGTCTGGGGGGGCGACCGGGGAGCTGTTTTTT.

The chain carries TRBV12-5 and TRBJ2-3, with no clear D. V was clipped by 8 bases and J by 3 bases, with 12 bases between them. There are 13 residues in the CDR3. Germline V gene data show CDR1 as LGHNT and CDR2 as FRNRAP. CDR3 sequence reads: CASKWADTDTQYF. CDR3 DNA: TGTGCTAGTAAATGGGCAGATACAGATACGCAGTATTTT.

The rearrangement uses TRBV2 and TRBJ2-7; possibly TRBD1 for D (5 bases). V lost 1 base to trimming and J lost 3 bases, with 13 bases between them. This CDR3 is built from 15 residues. Germline V lookup: CDR1 SNHLY, CDR2 FYNNEI. CDR3 DNA: TGTGCCAGCAGTGAAGTGCAAGGGGTCAACTACGAGCAGTACTTC. Translating it yields CASSEVQGVNYEQYF.

The rearrangement uses TRBV5-1 and TRBJ1-1; TRBD1 matches 7 bases. Germline assignment: CDR1 SGHRS and CDR2 YFSETQ. Germline trimming cut 1 base from V and 1 base from J; bases unmatched to any gene: 4. The CDR3 spans 15 residues. CDR3: CASSLQGQKNTEAFF. Written as DNA, the CDR3 is TGCGCCAGCAGCTTGCAGGGACAGAAGAACACTGAAGCTTTCTTT.

The CDR3 region has the DNA TGTGCCAGCAGCTTAGGTGACAGGGGGCGTGGGGGAGACCAGCCCCAGCATTTT. Amino acids: CASSLGDRGRGGDQPQHF. This rearrangement joins TRBV7-8 to TRBJ1-5, with 10 bases lining up with TRBD1. J lost 7 bases, V lost 1 base, and 13 bases had no gene match. The CDR3 runs to 18 residues. Germline CDR1 SGHVS, CDR2 FQNEAQ. Full variable domain (rest looked up from reference TRBV7-8 and TRBJ1-5): GAGVSQSPRYKVAKRGQDVALRCDPISGHVSLFWYQQALGQGPEFLTYFQNEAQLDKSGLPSDRFFAERPEGSVSTLKIQRTQQEDSAVYLCASSLGDRGRGGDQPQHFGDGTRLSIL.

V and J are TRBV4-1 and TRBJ1-5; no clear D gene. Germline assignment: CDR1 MGHRA and CDR2 YSYEKL. Trimming stripped 1 base from V and 11 bases from J, with 12 bases between. The CDR3 spans 13 residues. The CDR3 DNA is TGCGCCAGCAGCCAAGCCCTTCGAGAGGCCCAGCATTTT. Residues: CASSQALREAQHF.

The CDR3 here is CASSLGSVKSSGNTIYF. The CDR3 nucleotides are TGCGCCAGCAGCTTGGGGTCAGTTAAAAGCTCTGGAAACACCATATATTTT. The chain carries TRBV5-1 and TRBJ1-3; D gene unclear. In germline, CDR1 is SGHRS, CDR2 YFSETQ. V lost 0 bases, J lost 0 bases, and 13 bases lay in between. This CDR3 contains 17 residues.

J is TRBJ2-7 and V is TRBV9; D is perhaps TRBD2 (5 bases). The CDR3 consists of 14 residues. V was trimmed by 7 bases and J by 3 bases, leaving 17 bases between them. The V gene's germline CDR1 is SGDLS and CDR2 YYNGEE. The CDR3 region is CASSRLPGSYEQYF. The CDR3 nucleotides are TGTGCCAGCTCAAGACTCCCGGGGAGCTACGAGCAGTACTTC.

The genes are TRBV5-5 and TRBJ2-5; D gene ambiguous. The germline V and J ends were trimmed by 0 bases and 5 bases, with 11 bases remaining between them. Germline V gene sequence: CDR1 SGHKS, CDR2 YYEKEE (reference sequence). The CDR3 has 14 amino acids. For the CDR3, the DNA is TGTGCCAGCAGCTTGGAACCCCTCGGGGAGACCCAGTACTTC. Translation gives CASSLEPLGETQYF.

The chain has TRBV7-2 and TRBJ2-7; 8 nucleotides align to TRBD2. The germline CDR1 and CDR2 sequences are SGHTA and FQGNSA. V trimming: 4 bases; J trimming: 6 bases; junction bases outside the gene matches: 8. The CDR3 sequence is 14 residues long. CDR3 region: CASSSTSGRVEQYF. The CDR3 DNA reads TGTGCCAGCAGCTCAACCAGCGGGAGAGTCGAGCAGTACTTC.

CDR3 nucleotide sequence: TGTGCCAGCAGCTACAGGCGCGACGGTGAAGCTTTCTTT. Its protein product is CASSYRRDGEAFF. The chain carries TRBV5-4 and TRBJ1-1, with D tentatively TRBD1 (5 bases). This CDR3 is built from 13 residues. Trimming took 3 bases from V and 7 from J, leaving 13 bases between them. Germline V gene lookup returns CDR1 SGHNT and CDR2 YYREEE (reference sequence).

The rearrangement joins TRBV5-4 to TRBJ2-3; 9 bases are shared with TRBD2. Looked up from germline, CDR1 is SGHNT and CDR2 is YYREEE (reference sequence). There are 16 residues in the CDR3. The V gene end was trimmed by 4 bases and the J gene end by 2 bases; junction bases not matched to a gene: 8. In DNA form, the CDR3 reads TGTGCCAGCAGCCGGGGGCCTAGCGGGGACACAGATACGCAGTATTTT. Encoded protein: CASSRGPSGDTDTQYF.

The chain is built from TRBV6-5 and TRBJ2-3, with 8 bases matching TRBD1. Germline trimming cut 5 bases from V and 5 bases from J; bases unmatched to any gene: 9. This CDR3 has 15 amino acids. Looked up from germline, CDR1 is MNHEY and CDR2 is SVGAGI. The CDR3 spells CASSPVQGAEDTQYF. The CDR3 DNA is TGTGCCAGCAGTCCAGTTCAGGGGGCTGAAGATACGCAGTATTTT.

This chain uses TRBV29-1 with TRBJ2-7; 12 positions agree with TRBD2. The CDR3 covers 12 residues. J lost 5 bases, V lost 7 bases, and 3 bases had no gene match. In germline, CDR1 is SQVTM, CDR2 ANQGSEA. The CDR3 bases are TGCAGCGGTAGACTAGCGGGAGACGAGCAGTACTTC. It encodes CSGRLAGDEQYF.

The chain uses TRBV7-9 and TRBJ1-6; possible D gene TRBD1, 5 bases. V lost 1 base to trimming and J lost 10 bases, with 14 bases between them. The CDR3 has 15 residues. The germline CDR1 and CDR2 sequences are SEHNR and FQNEAQ (reference sequence). CDR3 nucleotide sequence: TGTGCCAGCAGCTTAGGCGTGGGGCAGGTCTCACCCCTCCACTTT. Protein sequence: CASSLGVGQVSPLHF.

The V gene is TRBV7-3, the J gene TRBJ2-3; TRBD2 matches at 7 bases. The CDR3 spans 14 residues. V shed 2 bases, J shed 8 bases, and the junction held 7 bases outside the gene matches. Per the germline V gene, CDR1 is SGHTA and CDR2 is FQGTGA. The CDR3 DNA is TGTGCCAGCAGCTTATTGTCAGGCGGGGGTACGCAGTATTTT. Encoded protein: CASSLLSGGGTQYF.

The chain uses TRBV7-2 and TRBJ2-2; 11 bases fit TRBD2. Looked up from germline, CDR1 is SGHTA and CDR2 is FQGNSA. V was pared by 2 bases and J by 1 base, with 3 bases of the junction left unmatched. The CDR3 contains 17 residues. For the CDR3, the DNA is TGTGCCAGCAGCTTAAGACTAGCGGGACGGAACACCGGGGAGCTGTTTTTT. Amino acid sequence: CASSLRLAGRNTGELFF. Looking up the rest from reference TRBV7-2 and TRBJ2-2 gives the full variable domain: GAGVSQSPSNKVTEKGKDVELRCDPISGHTALYWYRQSLGQGLEFLIYFQGNSAPDKSGLPSDRFSAERTGGSVSTLTIQRTQQEDSAVYLCASSLRLAGRNTGELFFGEGSRLTVL.

The CDR3 DNA sequence: TGTGCCAGCAGCACACGTCTAGCGGCTCACAATGAGCAGTTCTTC. Translation: CASSTRLAAHNEQFF. V usage is TRBV7-8 and J usage is TRBJ2-1, with 7 bases aligning to TRBD2. Germline CDR1 SGHVS, CDR2 FQNEAQ. The length of the CDR3 is 15 residues. The V and J ends lost 5 bases and 5 bases, in that order; junction bases with no gene match: 9.